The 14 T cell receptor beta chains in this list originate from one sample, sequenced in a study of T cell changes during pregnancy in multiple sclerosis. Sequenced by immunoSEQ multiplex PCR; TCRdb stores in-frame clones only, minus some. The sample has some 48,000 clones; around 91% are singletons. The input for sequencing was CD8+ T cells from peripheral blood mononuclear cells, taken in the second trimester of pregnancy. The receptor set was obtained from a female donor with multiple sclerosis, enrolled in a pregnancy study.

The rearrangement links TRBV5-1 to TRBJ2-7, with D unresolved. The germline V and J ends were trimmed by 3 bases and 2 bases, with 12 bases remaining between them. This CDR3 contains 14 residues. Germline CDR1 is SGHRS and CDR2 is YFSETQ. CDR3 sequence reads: CASSSTMKAYEQYF. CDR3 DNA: TGCGCCAGCAGCTCCACTATGAAGGCCTACGAGCAGTACTTC. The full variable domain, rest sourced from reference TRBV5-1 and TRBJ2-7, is KAGVTQTPRYLIKTRGQQVTLSCSPISGHRSVSWYQQTPGQGLQFLFEYFSETQRNKGNFPGRFSGRQFSNSRSEMNVSTLELGDSALYLCASSSTMKAYEQYFGPGTRLTVT.

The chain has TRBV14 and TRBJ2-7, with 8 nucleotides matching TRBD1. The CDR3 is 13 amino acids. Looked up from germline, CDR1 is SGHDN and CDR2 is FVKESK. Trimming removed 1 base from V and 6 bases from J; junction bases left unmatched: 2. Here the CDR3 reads CASSQAQGAEQYF. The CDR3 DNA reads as TGTGCCAGCAGCCAAGCGCAGGGGGCCGAGCAGTACTTC.

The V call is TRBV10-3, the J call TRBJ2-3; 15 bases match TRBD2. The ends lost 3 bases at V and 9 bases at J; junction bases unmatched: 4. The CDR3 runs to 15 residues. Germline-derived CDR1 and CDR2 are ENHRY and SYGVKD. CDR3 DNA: TGTGCCATCAGTGATTCCGGGACTAGCGGGGGGACGCAGTATTTT. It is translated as CAISDSGTSGGTQYF.

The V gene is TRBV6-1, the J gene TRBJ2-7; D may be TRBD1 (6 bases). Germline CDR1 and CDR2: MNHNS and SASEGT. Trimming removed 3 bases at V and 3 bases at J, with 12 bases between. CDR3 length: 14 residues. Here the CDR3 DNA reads TGTGCCAGCAGTGACCCAGGGACACTCTACGAGCAGTACTTC. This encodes CASSDPGTLYEQYF.

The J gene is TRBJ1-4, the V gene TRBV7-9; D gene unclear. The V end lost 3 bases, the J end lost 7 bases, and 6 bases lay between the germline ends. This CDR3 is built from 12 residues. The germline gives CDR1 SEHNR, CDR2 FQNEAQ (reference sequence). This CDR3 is CASSLFREKLFF. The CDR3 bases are TGTGCCAGCAGCTTGTTTCGTGAAAAACTGTTTTTT.

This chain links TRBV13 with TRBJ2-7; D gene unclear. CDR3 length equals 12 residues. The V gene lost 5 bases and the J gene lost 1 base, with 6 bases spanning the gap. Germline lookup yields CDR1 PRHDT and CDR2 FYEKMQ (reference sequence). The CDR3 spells CASSQTSYEQYF. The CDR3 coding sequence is TGTGCCAGCAGCCAGACTTCCTACGAGCAGTACTTC.

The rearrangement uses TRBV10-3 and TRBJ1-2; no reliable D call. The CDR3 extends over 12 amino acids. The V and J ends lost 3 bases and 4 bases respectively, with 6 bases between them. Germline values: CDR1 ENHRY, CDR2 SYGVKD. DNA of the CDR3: TGTGCCATCAGTGATACGGTCTATGGCTACACCTTC. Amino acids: CAISDTVYGYTF.

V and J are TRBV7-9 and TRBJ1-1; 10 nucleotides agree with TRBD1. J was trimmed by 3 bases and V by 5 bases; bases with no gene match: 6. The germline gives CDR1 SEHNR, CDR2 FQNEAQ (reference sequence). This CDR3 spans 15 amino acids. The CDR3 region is CASSTSGTGDTEAFF. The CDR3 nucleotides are TGTGCCAGCAGCACCTCCGGGACAGGGGACACTGAAGCTTTCTTT.

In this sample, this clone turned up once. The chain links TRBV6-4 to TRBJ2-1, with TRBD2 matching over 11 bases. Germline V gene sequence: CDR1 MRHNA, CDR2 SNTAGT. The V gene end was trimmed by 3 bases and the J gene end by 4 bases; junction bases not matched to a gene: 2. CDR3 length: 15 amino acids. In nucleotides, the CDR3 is TGTGCCAGCAGTGAAACTAGCGGGGGTTACAATGAGCAGTTCTTC. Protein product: CASSETSGGYNEQFF.

CDR3 in DNA: TGTGCCAGCAGTTTATGGGGGGGGAACAATGAGCAGTTCTTC. This encodes CASSLWGGNNEQFF. V usage is TRBV27 and J usage is TRBJ2-1; 7 nucleotides match TRBD2. CDR1 and CDR2 (germline): MNHEY, SMNVEV (reference sequence). The CDR3 length is 14 residues. The junction had 2 bases not matched to a gene; V was cut back by 1 base and J by 5 bases.

The CDR3 bases are TGTGCCAGCAGTTCAATAGCGGGGGGGCCTTCCTACGAGCAGTACTTC. Its translation is CASSSIAGGPSYEQYF. The genes are TRBV27 and TRBJ2-7, with TRBD2 matching over 11 bases. From germline, CDR1 is MNHEY and CDR2 SMNVEV (reference sequence). V gave up 4 bases and J gave up 1 base; unmatched junction bases: 6. The CDR3 totals 16 residues.

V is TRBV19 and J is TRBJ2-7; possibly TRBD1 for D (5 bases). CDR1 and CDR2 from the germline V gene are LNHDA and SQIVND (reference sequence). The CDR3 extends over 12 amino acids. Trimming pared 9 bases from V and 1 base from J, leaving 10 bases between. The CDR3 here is CASDSGSYEQYF. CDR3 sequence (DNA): TGTGCCAGCGACAGTGGGTCCTACGAGCAGTACTTC.

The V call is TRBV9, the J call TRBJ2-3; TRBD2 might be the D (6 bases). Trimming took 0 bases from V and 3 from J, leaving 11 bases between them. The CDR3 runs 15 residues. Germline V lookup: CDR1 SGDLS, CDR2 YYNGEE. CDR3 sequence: CASSVVGGKTDTQYF. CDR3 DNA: TGTGCCAGCAGCGTAGTTGGGGGGAAAACAGATACGCAGTATTTT.

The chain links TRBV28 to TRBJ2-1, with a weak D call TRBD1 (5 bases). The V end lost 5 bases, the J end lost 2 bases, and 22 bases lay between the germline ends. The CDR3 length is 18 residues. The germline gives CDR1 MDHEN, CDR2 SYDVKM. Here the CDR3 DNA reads TGTGCCAGCAGTCCCCTCCCTGGTGGGGCTGGTGCCTACAATGAGCAGTTCTTC. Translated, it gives CASSPLPGGAGAYNEQFF.